This T cell receptor (beta chain) was identified during a study of shared clonotypes between healthy human individuals. General study points: Sequencing of the sorted subsets was shown by rarefaction to be incomplete despite large depth.

For this clone: Its target is unknown.

The repertoire was sequenced with immunoSEQ multiplex PCR; TCRdb's copy has only in-frame clones and lacks some. The table records approximately 620,000 clones, roughly 97% of them present only once. Trimming cost V 8 bases and J 5 bases, with 15 bases left between them. The V gene's germline CDR1 is SNHLY and CDR2 FYNNEI. This CDR3 contains 13 residues. The V call is TRBV2, the J call TRBJ1-2; no clear D. Specimen: naive CD4+ T cells sorted from blood. Subset defined: CD45RA+ positively selected. The origin of this receptor is a woman in her thirties in good health. The CDR3: CASCFWVGYGYTF. The CDR3 nucleotides read TGTGCCAGCTGTTTTTGGGTCGGGTATGGCTACACCTTC.